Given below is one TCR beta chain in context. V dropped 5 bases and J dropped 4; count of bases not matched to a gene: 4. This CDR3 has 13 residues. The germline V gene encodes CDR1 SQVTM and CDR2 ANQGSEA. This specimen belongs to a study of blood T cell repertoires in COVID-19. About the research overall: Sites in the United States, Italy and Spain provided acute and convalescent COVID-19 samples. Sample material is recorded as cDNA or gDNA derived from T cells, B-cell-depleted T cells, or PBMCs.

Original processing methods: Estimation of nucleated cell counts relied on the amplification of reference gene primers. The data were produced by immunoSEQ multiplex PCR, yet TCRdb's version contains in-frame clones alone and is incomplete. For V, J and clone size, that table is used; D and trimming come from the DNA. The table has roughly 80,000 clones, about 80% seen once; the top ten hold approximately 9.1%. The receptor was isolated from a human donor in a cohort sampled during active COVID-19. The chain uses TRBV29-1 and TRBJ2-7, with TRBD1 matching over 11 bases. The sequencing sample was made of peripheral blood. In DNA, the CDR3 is TGCAGCGTTCTGGGGACAGGGGGTTACGAGCAGTACTTC. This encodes CSVLGTGGYEQYF.